This is a list of T cell receptor beta chains from one sample in a study of long-term antiretroviral therapy in people with HIV. The method was immunoSEQ multiplex PCR; TCRdb's version includes in-frame clones alone and lacks a portion of them. The sample has around 25,000 clones; approximately 86% are singletons. Sequences were derived from unsorted PBMCs, sampled 1.8 years before starting antiretroviral therapy. Every receptor here comes from a man aged 45-60 years with HIV. Each CDR3 is given with its conserved first and last residue. The D gene is left open where the match is weak. For some rows the clone size is stated as once, few or many, or as a class when expanded; others skip it.

D,size,length,J,V,CDR3,DNA
NA,NA,18,TRBJ1-5,TRBV4-1,CASSQDGTWINSNQPQHF,TGCGCCAGCAGCCAGGATGGGACATGGATCAATAGCAATCAGCCCCAGCATTTT
NA,NA,12,TRBJ2-7,TRBV30,CAWSVRTYEQYF,TGTGCCTGGAGTGTACGGACCTACGAGCAGTACTTC
NA,NA,13,TRBJ2-5,TRBV5-4,CASSLDWGETQYF,TGTGCCAGCAGCTTGGACTGGGGAGAGACCCAGTACTTC
TRBD2,NA,15,TRBJ2-1,TRBV2,CASSGRGYSYNEQFF,TGTGCCAGCAGTGGGCGGGGGTACTCCTACAATGAGCAGTTCTTC
TRBD1,NA,17,TRBJ1-2,TRBV9,CASSGGDRGEGNYGYTF,TGTGCCAGCAGCGGCGGGGACAGGGGAGAGGGTAACTATGGCTACACCTTC
TRBD1,NA,15,TRBJ1-1,TRBV29-1,CSVVGPGGMNTEAFF,TGCAGCGTTGTGGGGCCAGGGGGCATGAACACTGAAGCTTTCTTT
NA,NA,14,TRBJ2-7,TRBV27,CASGFLATTYEQYF,TGTGCCAGCGGGTTCCTGGCTACTACCTACGAGCAGTACTTC
TRBD1,NA,15,TRBJ1-3,TRBV7-3,CASSVGQGAGNTIYF,TGTGCCAGCAGCGTCGGACAGGGAGCGGGAAACACCATATATTTT
NA,once,13,TRBJ2-7,TRBV19,CASREGHSYEQYF,TGTGCCAGTAGGGAGGGCCACTCCTACGAGCAGTACTTC
TRBD2,NA,16,TRBJ2-1,TRBV18,CASSGTSAGVMSEQFF,TGTGCCAGCTCTGGGACTAGCGCGGGCGTGATGTCTGAGCAGTTCTTC
NA,once,14,TRBJ2-5,TRBV7-6,CASSLGFTGETQYF,TGTGCCAGCAGCTTAGGGTTCACAGGGGAGACCCAGTACTTC
TRBD2,NA,17,TRBJ2-1,TRBV29-1,CSVGGTSGGSSYNEQFF,TGCAGCGTTGGGGGTACTAGCGGGGGGAGCTCCTACAATGAGCAGTTCTTC
NA,NA,13,TRBJ1-6,TRBV28,CASRRTDNSPLHF,TGTGCCAGCAGGAGGACAGATAATTCACCCCTCCACTTT
TRBD2,NA,14,TRBJ2-2,TRBV10-3,CAISNGGDVGELFF,TGTGCCATCAGTAACGGGGGGGATGTCGGGGAGCTGTTTTTT
NA,NA,19,TRBJ1-5,TRBV19,CASTFYGGRDLVGNQPQHF,TGTGCCAGTACTTTCTATGGAGGGCGGGATCTAGTAGGCAATCAGCCCCAGCATTTT
NA,NA,11,TRBJ2-5,TRBV6-6,CASSQTETQYF,TGTGCCAGCAGTCAAACGGAGACCCAGTACTTC
TRBD1,NA,15,TRBJ1-1,TRBV5-1,CASSPRTGGNTEAFF,TGCGCCAGCAGCCCGAGGACAGGGGGGAACACTGAAGCTTTCTTT
NA,NA,16,TRBJ2-7,TRBV6-5,CASSYSISGSVDEQYF,TGTGCCAGCAGTTACTCGATTTCCGGGAGTGTTGACGAGCAGTACTTC
NA,once,16,TRBJ1-1,TRBV18,CASSPPGVWAAAEAFF,TGTGCCAGCTCACCTCCTGGAGTTTGGGCAGCCGCTGAAGCTTTCTTT
NA,NA,12,TRBJ2-1,TRBV5-8,CASSLRTREQFF,TGTGCCAGCAGCTTAAGGACAAGGGAGCAGTTCTTC